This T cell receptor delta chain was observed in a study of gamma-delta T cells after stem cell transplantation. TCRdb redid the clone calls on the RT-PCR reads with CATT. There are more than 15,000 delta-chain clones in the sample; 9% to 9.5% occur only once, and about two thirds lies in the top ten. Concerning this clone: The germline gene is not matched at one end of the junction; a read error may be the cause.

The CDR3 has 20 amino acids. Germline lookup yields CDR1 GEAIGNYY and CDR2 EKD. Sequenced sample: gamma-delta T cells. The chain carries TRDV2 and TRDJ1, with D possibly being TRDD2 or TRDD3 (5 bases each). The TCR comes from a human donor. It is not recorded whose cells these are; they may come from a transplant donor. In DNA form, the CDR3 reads TGTGCCTGTGACATCCTCCGCTCCTCTTCCCTGGTGGCTTACACCGATACACTCATCTTT. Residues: CACDILRSSSLVAYTDTLIF.